Listed below are T cell receptor beta chains from one sample, sequenced in a study of blood T cell repertoires in COVID-19. Clones were read by immunoSEQ multiplex PCR, and TCRdb kept only the in-frame ones, dropping some. Of about 44,000 clones listed, 82% were seen once; the top ten hold roughly 4.3%. Sequencing input: peripheral blood. These receptor sequences come from a woman in her 70s with acute or convalescent COVID-19. The CDR3 runs from the conserved cysteine through the conserved F or W. Each record gives: CDR3 length, D gene, clone size, V gene, J gene, CDR3 DNA, CDR3 protein. D genes are given only for firm matches. Expanded clones get a size class; other rows say once, few or many, or leave the size out.

12	TRBD1	once	TRBV11-2	TRBJ1-2	TGTGCCAGCAGTGGACAGGAAAATGGCTACACCTTC	CASSGQENGYTF
14	-	-	TRBV11-3	TRBJ2-5	TGTGCCAGCAGCTTAGGGGGCTCCCAAGAGACCCAGTACTTC	CASSLGGSQETQYF
14	-	-	TRBV6-5	TRBJ2-2	TGTGCCAGCCTGGGGGGAGCGAACACCGGGGAGCTGTTTTTT	CASLGGANTGELFF
13	-	-	TRBV7-3	TRBJ2-5	TGTGCCAGCAGCTTAAGACTACGGGAGACCCAGTACTTC	CASSLRLRETQYF
14	TRBD2	once	TRBV7-2	TRBJ2-1	TGTGCCAGCAGCTCTAGCGGGGGTTACAATGAGCAGTTCTTC	CASSSSGGYNEQFF
17	TRBD2	-	TRBV9	TRBJ2-3	TGTGCCAGCAGCATTGGGACTAGCGGATATAGCACAGATACGCAGTATTTT	CASSIGTSGYSTDTQYF
16	TRBD2	few	TRBV5-5	TRBJ2-5	TGTGCCAGCAGCTTGGGACTAGCGCGAGGCCAAGAGACCCAGTACTTC	CASSLGLARGQETQYF
15	-	-	TRBV7-2	TRBJ2-6	TGTGCCAGCAGCTTAGGCTGGACAGGGGCCAACGTCCTGACTTTC	CASSLGWTGANVLTF
15	TRBD2	once	TRBV19	TRBJ2-2	TGTGCCAGTAGGAAGACTAGCGGAGCCACCGGGGAGCTGTTTTTT	CASRKTSGATGELFF
17	TRBD1	-	TRBV18	TRBJ1-2	TGTGCCAGCTCATCCACCGGGACAGGGGTTGAGATCTATGGCTACACCTTC	CASSSTGTGVEIYGYTF
16	TRBD1	-	TRBV5-6	TRBJ1-5	TGTGCCAGCAGCTTAATCGAAGGGGGCGAGTCTCAGCCCCAGCATTTT	CASSLIEGGESQPQHF
14	-	-	TRBV18	TRBJ2-5	TGTGCCAGCTCACCGATGGGGCTAAAGGAGACCCAGTACTTC	CASSPMGLKETQYF
13	-	-	TRBV7-3	TRBJ2-2	TGTGCCAGCAGCTTAACCGGGGCCGGGGAGCTGTTTTTT	CASSLTGAGELFF
14	-	-	TRBV6-5	TRBJ1-2	TGTGCCAGCAGTTTGGACAGCTCTGGCTATGGCTACACCTTC	CASSLDSSGYGYTF
16	TRBD2	-	TRBV30	TRBJ2-7	TGTGCCTGGGAGGATTCTTTGGGGGGGATCGCCTACGAGCAGTACTTC	CAWEDSLGGIAYEQYF
14	TRBD1	-	TRBV28	TRBJ2-7	TGTGCCAGCAGCAATCCCGGGACAGAGGACGAGCAGTACTTC	CASSNPGTEDEQYF
11	-	-	TRBV5-1	TRBJ2-5	TGCGCCAGCAGCTTCGAGGAGACCCAGTACTTC	CASSFEETQYF
14	-	-	TRBV6-5	TRBJ1-2	TGTGCCAGCAGCCCGGGGGGTTCTGGGGTCGGCTACACCTTC	CASSPGGSGVGYTF
13	-	once	TRBV7-8	TRBJ2-2	TGTGCCAGCAGCTTCAGCGTCACCGGGGAGCTGTTTTTT	CASSFSVTGELFF
17	-	-	TRBV28	TRBJ1-2	TGTGCCAGCAGTTCCCTCGGGGGGGGAACTACCTACTATGGCTACACCTTC	CASSSLGGGTTYYGYTF
13	TRBD2	-	TRBV3-1/TRBV3-2	TRBJ2-7	TGTGCCAGCAGCGGGCTAGCGGGACGCGAGCAGTACTTC	CASSGLAGREQYF
16	-	-	TRBV7-8	TRBJ2-7	TGTGCCAGCAGCTTAGTCTTTATGGGGGGATCCTACGAGCAGTACTTC	CASSLVFMGGSYEQYF
16	-	-	TRBV5-6	TRBJ2-1	TGTGCCAGCAGCTTGTCAGCGGGCCGCTCCTACAATGAGCAGTTCTTC	CASSLSAGRSYNEQFF
15	-	-	TRBV7-2	TRBJ1-5	TGTGCCAGCAGCTTAGGTCACAGCCAATATCAGCCCCAGCATTTT	CASSLGHSQYQPQHF
15	TRBD1	-	TRBV7-3	TRBJ1-2	TGTGCCAGCAGCTCGACAGGGGACTTTAACTATGGCTACACCTTC	CASSSTGDFNYGYTF
14	-	-	TRBV19	TRBJ2-1	TGTGCCAGTAGTACAGCCTGGGACACTGGAAAGCAGTTCTTC	CASSTAWDTGKQFF
17	TRBD2	-	TRBV7-2	TRBJ2-3	TGTGCCAGCAGCTTATGGACTAGTCTTACTAGCACAGATACGCAGTATTTT	CASSLWTSLTSTDTQYF
18	TRBD1	few	TRBV18	TRBJ2-6	TGTGCCAGCTCACCACTGCCGACAGGGTCGTCTGGGGCCAACGTCCTGACTTTC	CASSPLPTGSSGANVLTF
18	TRBD2	once	TRBV5-4	TRBJ2-1	TGTGCCAGCAGGACGGGACTAGCGGGATTGAGCTCCTACAATGAGCAGTTCTTC	CASRTGLAGLSSYNEQFF
13	-	-	TRBV12-3/TRBV12-4	TRBJ2-7	TGTGCCAGCCTCTTAATACAGGGATCCGAGCAGTACTTC	CASLLIQGSEQYF
15	-	-	TRBV28	TRBJ1-4	TGTGCCAGTGCCACAGGGATCCCGGAATTTGGTAAACTGTTTTTT	CASATGIPEFGKLFF
14	TRBD1	-	TRBV7-9	TRBJ2-7	TGTGCCAGCAGCTGGCGTCAACAGGGGCTCGAGCAGTACTTC	CASSWRQQGLEQYF
14	-	few	TRBV28	TRBJ1-4	TGTGCCAGCAGCCCAAACATAAACCATGAAAAACTGTTTTTT	CASSPNINHEKLFF
14	TRBD2	once	TRBV19	TRBJ2-2	TGTGCCGGAGAAGCGGGAGGGGGCACCGGGGAGCTGTTTTTT	CAGEAGGGTGELFF